The 11 T cell receptor beta chains below come from one sample, sequenced in a study of cytotoxic CD8 clonotypes in ibrutinib-treated CLL. Repertoires were generated with immunoSEQ multiplex PCR, while TCRdb's copy carries only in-frame clones and drops some. This sample yields over 250,000 clones, of which around 76% are seen a single time; approximately 5.1% belongs to the top ten. This sample comprised PBMCs, obtained at disease progression, from a patient treated with ibrutinib. These receptors were collected from a human donor with chronic lymphocytic leukemia.

The chain has TRBV28 and TRBJ1-1, with D hard to call. The germline gives CDR1 MDHEN, CDR2 SYDVKM. This CDR3 region has 15 residues. The V gene lost 1 base and the J gene lost 3 bases, with 12 bases spanning the gap. The CDR3 is CASSLSGWRDTEAFF. The DNA of the CDR3 is TGTGCCAGCAGTTTATCTGGGTGGAGGGACACTGAAGCTTTCTTT.

The chain is built from TRBV9 and TRBJ2-7; 8 positions agree with TRBD1. V trimming: 4 bases; J trimming: 4 bases; junction bases outside the gene matches: 10. The CDR3 consists of 15 residues. Germline CDR1 and CDR2: SGDLS and YYNGEE. The CDR3 sequence: CASSPRRQGSYEQYF. For the CDR3, the DNA is TGTGCCAGCAGCCCCCGACGACAGGGGTCTTACGAGCAGTACTTC.

The V and J genes are TRBV6-5 and TRBJ2-2, with unresolved D. V was shortened by 6 bases and J by 2 bases, with 13 bases between the two germline ends. CDR3 size: 15 residues. Per germline, CDR1 MNHEY and CDR2 SVGAGI. Here the CDR3 reads CASSHGYGNTGELFF. The CDR3 DNA reads as TGTGCCAGCAGCCACGGGTATGGCAACACCGGGGAGCTGTTTTTT.

V usage is TRBV4-1 and J usage is TRBJ1-1; D is possibly TRBD1 (6 bases). CDR3 length equals 15 residues. CDR1 is MGHRA, CDR2 YSYEKL, per germline. Trimming left V 2 bases short and J 10 bases short, with 20 bases between. The CDR3 protein is CASSQRAGGPVLAFF. In DNA, the CDR3 is TGCGCCAGCAGCCAAAGGGCGGGGGGCCCCGTTTTAGCTTTCTTT.

The chain joins TRBV27 to TRBJ2-3; 13 bases map to TRBD2. Losses at the gene ends were 8 bases for V and 4 bases for J; bases not matched to a gene: 12. Germline loops: CDR1 MNHEY, CDR2 SMNVEV (reference sequence). The CDR3 is 17 amino acids. Here the CDR3 DNA reads TGTGCCAGCGCACTCGCGGGGACTAGCGGGATATCAGATACGCAGTATTTT. As protein: CASALAGTSGISDTQYF.

This rearrangement joins TRBV25-1 to TRBJ1-2; D might be TRBD1 (5 bases). The length of the CDR3 is 14 residues. The germline gives CDR1 MGHDK, CDR2 SYGVNS. Trimming removed 8 bases at V and 3 bases at J, with 16 bases between. CDR3 DNA sequence: TGTGCCAGCCGATCCGGGACCGGAGACTATGGCTACACCTTC. The encoded protein is CASRSGTGDYGYTF.

This chain joins TRBV5-1 and TRBJ2-5; D possibly uses TRBD1 or TRBD2 (6 bases each). This CDR3 is 14 amino acids long. V dropped 0 bases and J dropped 5 bases, with 11 bases sitting between them. From germline, CDR1 is SGHRS and CDR2 YFSETQ. CDR3 in DNA: TGCGCCAGCAGCTTGGTGGGGGGCGCGGAGACCCAGTACTTC. It is translated as CASSLVGGAETQYF.

The chain is built from TRBV7-9 and TRBJ2-3; D is uncertain. The CDR3 has 14 residues. Between the trimmed V and J ends, which lost 7 bases and 4 bases, there was a span of 15 bases. Germline V lookup: CDR1 SEHNR, CDR2 FQNEAQ (reference sequence). Written as DNA, the CDR3 is TGTGCCAGCACCTCGTTTCAGTTATCAGATACGCAGTATTTT. It is translated as CASTSFQLSDTQYF.

The chain recombines TRBV2 with TRBJ2-6; D not resolved. The CDR3 sequence is 17 residues long. Trimming pared 0 bases from V and 2 bases from J, leaving 11 bases between. Looked up from germline, CDR1 is SNHLY and CDR2 is FYNNEI. CDR3 loop: CASSEAQSAPGANVLTF. The CDR3 bases are TGTGCCAGCAGTGAAGCGCAAAGCGCCCCTGGGGCCAACGTCCTGACTTTC.

The V and J genes are TRBV19 and TRBJ2-3; 11 bases line up with TRBD2. This CDR3 has 17 amino acids. Unmatched junction bases numbered 8, after V lost 4 bases and J lost 2 bases. Germline V gives CDR1 LNHDA, CDR2 SQIVND (reference sequence). The chain's CDR3 is CASSTRLAGRVTDTQYF. The DNA for the CDR3 is TGTGCCAGTAGTACCCGACTAGCGGGAAGGGTCACAGATACGCAGTATTTT.

The chain links TRBV6-1 to TRBJ1-1; TRBD1 agrees at 7 bases. CDR3 length: 15 amino acids. CDR1 is MNHNS, CDR2 SASEGT, per germline. V dropped 6 bases and J dropped 4; count of bases not matched to a gene: 11. The chain's CDR3 is CASSEQGWSGTEAFF. CDR3 nucleotide sequence: TGTGCCAGCAGCGAACAGGGGTGGTCGGGCACTGAAGCTTTCTTT.